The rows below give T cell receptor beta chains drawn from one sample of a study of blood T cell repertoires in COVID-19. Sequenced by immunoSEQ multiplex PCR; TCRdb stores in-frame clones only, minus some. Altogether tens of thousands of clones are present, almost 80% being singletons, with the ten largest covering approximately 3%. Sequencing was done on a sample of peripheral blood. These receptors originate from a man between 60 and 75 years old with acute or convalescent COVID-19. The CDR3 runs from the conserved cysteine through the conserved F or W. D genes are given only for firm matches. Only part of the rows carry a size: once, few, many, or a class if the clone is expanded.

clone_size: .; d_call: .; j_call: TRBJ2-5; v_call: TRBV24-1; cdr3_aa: CATSDPRRGGSTETQYF; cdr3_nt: TGTGCCACCAGTGATCCCAGGCGGGGTGGTTCCACAGAGACCCAGTACTTC
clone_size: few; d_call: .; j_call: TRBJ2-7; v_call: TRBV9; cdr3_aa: CASSVLRAPYEQYF; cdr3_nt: TGTGCCAGCAGCGTCCTAAGAGCTCCTTACGAGCAGTACTTC
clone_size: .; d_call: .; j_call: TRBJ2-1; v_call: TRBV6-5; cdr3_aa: CASSYSRGGRRNEQFF; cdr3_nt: TGTGCCAGCAGTTATTCGAGGGGGGGCAGGAGGAATGAGCAGTTCTTC
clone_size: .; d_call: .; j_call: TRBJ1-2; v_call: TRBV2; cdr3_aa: CASRKDSNVNYGYTF; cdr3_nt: TGTGCCAGCAGGAAAGACAGCAACGTAAACTATGGCTACACCTTC
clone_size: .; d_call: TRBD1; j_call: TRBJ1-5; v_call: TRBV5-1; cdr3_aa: CASSLAGDSSNQPQHF; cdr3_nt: TGCGCCAGCAGCTTGGCCGGGGACAGTAGCAATCAGCCCCAGCATTTT
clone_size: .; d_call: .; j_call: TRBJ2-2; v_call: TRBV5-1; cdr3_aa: CASSRRGLANTGELFF; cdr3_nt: TGCGCCAGCTCCCGACGGGGACTGGCGAACACCGGGGAGCTGTTTTTT
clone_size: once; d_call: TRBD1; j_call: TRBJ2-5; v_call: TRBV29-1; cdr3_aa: CSVVPIPGQGAPQETQYF; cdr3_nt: TGCAGCGTTGTCCCAATCCCGGGACAGGGGGCCCCCCAAGAGACCCAGTACTTC
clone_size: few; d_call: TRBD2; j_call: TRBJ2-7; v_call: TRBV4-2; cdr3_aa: CASSQALTSGRNYEQYF; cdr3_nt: TGTGCCAGCAGCCAAGCCCTCACTAGCGGGAGGAACTACGAGCAGTACTTC
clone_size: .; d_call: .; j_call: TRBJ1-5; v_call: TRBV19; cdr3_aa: CASSIRRGPNQPQHF; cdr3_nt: TGTGCCAGTAGTATACGCAGGGGACCTAATCAGCCCCAGCATTTT
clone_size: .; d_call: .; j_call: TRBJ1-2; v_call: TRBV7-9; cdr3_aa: CASSLFGGDYGYTF; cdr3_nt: TGTGCCAGCAGCTTATTCGGGGGAGACTATGGCTACACCTTC